What follows are 25 T cell receptor beta chains derived from one specimen sequenced in a study of T cells in Graves' hyperthyroidism and ophthalmopathy. TCR beta CDR3 sequences were amplified from RNA transcripts. The study used the HTBI primer set for a first-round RT-PCR of the TCR CDR3. TCRdb itself ran the multiplex PCR reads through MiXCR, one entry per CDR3 protein. The table has almost 350,000 distinct CDR3 sequences, 15% to 20% seen once. The sample comprised blood. The source of these receptors is a woman between 35 and 50 years old with Graves' ophthalmopathy.

The rearrangement links TRBV6-1 to TRBJ2-5; 7 nucleotides match TRBD2. Trimming took 8 bases from V and 5 from J; bases not matched to a gene: 14. Germline CDR1 reads MNHNS; CDR2 reads SASEGT. CDR3 length equals 15 residues. The CDR3 protein is CASLGGALGGETQYF. As DNA, the CDR3 is TGTGCCAGCTTAGGCGGGGCACTGGGGGGGGAGACCCAGTACTTC.

V and J are TRBV30 and TRBJ2-4, with D uncertain. The CDR3 loop spans 14 amino acids. Trimming took off 0 bases at V and 0 bases at J, with 6 bases between the two ends. Germline values: CDR1 GTSNPN, CDR2 SVGIG (reference sequence). In DNA, the CDR3 is TGTGCCTGGAGTGTAGGAGTAGCCAAAAACATTCAGTACTTC. Its protein is CAWSVGVAKNIQYF.

This clonotype was observed many times. This rearrangement joins TRBV6-5 to TRBJ1-2; 7 bases line up with TRBD1. Germline CDR1 reads MNHEY; CDR2 reads SVGAGI. Trimming at V came to 4 bases and at J to 6 bases, leaving 2 bases not matched to a gene. CDR3 length: 12 amino acids. CDR3: CASSFTGDGYTF. CDR3 nucleotide sequence: TGTGCCAGCAGTTTTACAGGGGATGGCTACACCTTC.

This chain links TRBV6-1 with TRBJ2-5, with 10 positions matching TRBD1. The CDR3 is made up of 14 amino acids. Germline CDR1 reads MNHNS; CDR2 reads SASEGT. Unmatched junction bases numbered 7, after V lost 8 bases and J lost 4 bases. Here the CDR3 DNA reads TGTGCCAGCCAAGACAGGGGGCTGAGAGAGACCCAGTACTTC. This sequence encodes CASQDRGLRETQYF.

V gene TRBV4-1 combines with J gene TRBJ1-6, with D maybe TRBD1 (5 bases). The germline gives CDR1 MGHRA, CDR2 YSYEKL. Trimming cost V 1 base and J 0 bases, with 10 bases left between them. The CDR3 has 17 residues. CDR3 nucleotides: TGCGCCAGCAGCCAAGGCAGACAGAGCTCCTATAATTCACCCCTCCACTTT. It is translated as CASSQGRQSSYNSPLHF.

Ten or more counts support this clonotype. In nucleotides, the CDR3 is TGTGCCAGCAGTTTAAGCGTGGGAAACACCATATATTTT. Protein product: CASSLSVGNTIYF. The chain employs TRBV12-3 or TRBV12-4 and TRBJ1-3; D ambiguous. CDR3 length equals 13 residues. V lost 2 bases and J lost 4, with 6 bases in between.

This clonotype has ten or more counts. The chain uses TRBV28 and TRBJ1-5, with D perhaps TRBD1 (5 bases). CDR1 is MDHEN, CDR2 SYDVKM, per germline. The CDR3 is 17 residues long. The germline V and J ends were trimmed by 7 bases and 7 bases, with 26 bases remaining between them. The CDR3 is CASNAIMGLRFSQPQHF. The CDR3 coding sequence is TGTGCCAGCAACGCAATCATGGGACTGAGGTTTAGCCAGCCCCAGCATTTT.

This clonotype was counted many times. The chain couples TRBV6-6 to TRBJ2-7, with 7 bases identical to TRBD1. The CDR3 has 15 residues. Germline CDR1 MNHNY, CDR2 SVGAGI (reference sequence). V shed 0 bases, J shed 4 bases, and the junction held 6 bases outside the gene matches. The chain's CDR3 is CASSYSAGGDYEQYF. The CDR3, as DNA: TGTGCCAGCAGTTACTCGGCAGGGGGTGATTACGAGCAGTACTTC.

This clonotype has a count of ten or more. CDR3 loop: CASSIGRGRGYTF. CDR3 coding DNA: TGTGCCAGTAGTATCGGGCGGGGACGAGGCTACACCTTC. This chain uses TRBV19 with TRBJ1-2; D perhaps matches TRBD1 (5 bases). This CDR3 spans 13 amino acids. Germline V gives CDR1 LNHDA, CDR2 SQIVND (reference sequence). Trimming took off 3 bases at V and 8 bases at J, with 13 bases between the two ends.

V gene TRBV10-3 combines with J gene TRBJ1-2; D remains ambiguous. Trimming stripped 4 bases from V and 6 bases from J, with 9 bases between. CDR1 and CDR2 (germline): ENHRY, SYGVKD. The CDR3 runs 12 residues. CDR3 in amino acids: CAISAGPDGYTF. In DNA, the CDR3 is TGTGCCATCAGTGCCGGGCCGGATGGCTACACCTTC.

This clonotype was counted a few times. The chain employs TRBV28 and TRBJ1-2; a possible D gene is TRBD1 (6 bases). Trimming left V 3 bases short and J 6 bases short, with 17 bases between. Germline V gene lookup returns CDR1 MDHEN and CDR2 SYDVKM. There are 15 residues in the CDR3. The CDR3, as DNA: TGTGCCAGCAGTTTGATCATCGAGACAGGAGATGGCTACACCTTC. This sequence encodes CASSLIIETGDGYTF.

This clonotype was detected many times. The V call is TRBV2, the J call TRBJ2-7; TRBD1 matches 7 bases. Germline V gene sequence: CDR1 SNHLY, CDR2 FYNNEI. The CDR3 runs 14 residues. The trim removed 7 bases at V and 4 bases at J, leaving 10 bases unmatched. The CDR3 spells CASTTDRDRYEQYF. The CDR3 DNA follows: TGTGCCAGCACCACAGACAGGGACCGGTACGAGCAGTACTTC.

This clonotype came up many times. The DNA of the CDR3 is TGTGCCAGCAAGCGGGAGAGGATTTATGGCTACACCTTC. As protein: CASKRERIYGYTF. The chain uses TRBV6-1 and TRBJ1-2; D call uncertain. The CDR3 spans 13 residues. Trimming pared 7 bases from V and 5 bases from J, leaving 14 bases between. Looked up from germline, CDR1 is MNHNS and CDR2 is SASEGT.

This rearrangement joins TRBV6-5 to TRBJ1-6; D not certain. The CDR3 has 15 amino acids. Germline loops: CDR1 MNHEY, CDR2 SVGAGI. Deletions cut 2 bases from V and 7 bases from J, with 12 bases between. The CDR3 DNA follows: TGTGCCAGCAGTTACGATGATCTTGGAAATTCACCCCTCCACTTT. It specifies CASSYDDLGNSPLHF.

This clonotype occurred many times. The chain uses TRBV6-2 or TRBV6-3 and TRBJ2-2; the match to TRBD2 covers 7 bases. Looked up from germline, CDR1 is MNHEY and CDR2 is SVGEGT. The CDR3 contains 17 residues. Trimming cost V 0 bases and J 7 bases; bases outside gene matches: 11. This CDR3 reads CASSYSSGLPLSGELFF. The CDR3 bases are TGTGCCAGCAGTTACTCTTCGGGACTACCGCTGAGCGGGGAGCTGTTTTTT.

This clonotype occurred many times. The chain is built from TRBV20-1 and TRBJ1-2, with TRBD1 matching 7 bases. CDR3 length: 14 residues. Germline lookup yields CDR1 DFQATT and CDR2 SNEGSKA (reference sequence). V lost 2 bases and J lost 4; bases outside the gene matches: 7. CDR3 in amino acids: CSARRTGDLYGYTF. The CDR3 bases are TGCAGTGCTAGAAGGACAGGCGACCTCTATGGCTACACCTTC.

This clonotype was seen at least ten times. The CDR3 sequence: CASSLVGGTGRGLYEQYF. The CDR3 DNA follows: TGTGCCAGCAGCTTAGTTGGAGGGACAGGTCGAGGTCTCTACGAGCAGTACTTC. This chain links TRBV7-2 with TRBJ2-7, with 8 bases lining up with TRBD1. V lost 1 base, J lost 3 bases, and 14 bases stayed unmatched. Germline V gene data show CDR1 as SGHTA and CDR2 as FQGNSA. This CDR3 spans 18 amino acids.

This clonotype has at least ten counts. DNA for the CDR3: TGTGCCAGCAGCTTCGGGACAGCCGCGTACCAAGAGACCCAGTACTTC. Encoded protein: CASSFGTAAYQETQYF. The genes are TRBV7-2 and TRBJ2-5; 7 nucleotides agree with TRBD1. CDR3 size: 16 residues. V lost 3 bases and J lost 0; bases outside the gene matches: 7. Looked up from germline, CDR1 is SGHTA and CDR2 is FQGNSA.

This clonotype showed up many times. This chain uses TRBV6-1 with TRBJ2-7; TRBD1 agrees at 10 bases. The CDR3 is made up of 17 amino acids. V lost 1 base and J lost 2; bases outside the gene matches: 8. In germline, CDR1 is MNHNS, CDR2 SASEGT. CDR3 residues: CASSEVGAGTGAYEQYF. The CDR3 nucleotides read TGTGCCAGCAGTGAAGTGGGGGCCGGGACAGGGGCCTACGAGCAGTACTTC.

This clonotype was counted ten times or more. V is TRBV29-1 and J is TRBJ1-5, with D tentatively TRBD1 (5 bases). CDR3 length: 14 amino acids. V lost 4 bases to trimming and J lost 2 bases, with 12 bases between them. Germline CDR1 and CDR2: SQVTM and ANQGSEA. The CDR3 DNA sequence: TGCAGCGTTGTCCCAGGAGGGGGCAATCAGCCCCAGCATTTT. Translation: CSVVPGGGNQPQHF.

This clonotype was picked up many times. This sequence joins TRBV11-2 and TRBJ2-5, with no clear D. V shed 3 bases and J shed 1 base, with 12 bases lying between them. Looked up from germline, CDR1 is SGHAT and CDR2 is FQNNGV. The CDR3 contains 15 residues. The CDR3 is CASSLNRAVQETQYF. The CDR3 DNA is TGTGCCAGCAGCTTGAATAGGGCTGTCCAAGAGACCCAGTACTTC.

The chain carries TRBV28 and TRBJ2-7; TRBD1 matches at 10 bases. This CDR3 has 16 residues. The trim removed 4 bases at V and 3 bases at J, leaving 9 bases unmatched. Germline CDR1 is MDHEN and CDR2 is SYDVKM. The CDR3, as DNA: TGTGCCAGCAGTTCCGCGGGACAGGGGTGGGACTACGAGCAGTACTTC. Amino acids: CASSSAGQGWDYEQYF.

The sample holds many counts of this clonotype. This chain uses TRBV11-2 with TRBJ1-2; unclear D gene. The CDR3 covers 15 residues. CDR1 is SGHAT and CDR2 is FQNNGV in the germline V gene. Trimming shortened V by 4 bases and J by 3 bases, and 15 bases separated the two germline ends. CDR3 sequence reads: CASSSHRARDYGYTF. DNA of the CDR3: TGTGCCAGCAGCTCCCATCGGGCCCGGGACTATGGCTACACCTTC.

The sample holds many counts of this clonotype. The chain links TRBV19 to TRBJ2-2; D not certain. V lost 0 bases and J lost 6, with 17 bases in between. Per the germline V gene, CDR1 is LNHDA and CDR2 is SQIVND (reference sequence). The CDR3 extends over 17 amino acids. The CDR3 loop is CASSIDQGRRASGELFF. The DNA for the CDR3 is TGTGCCAGTAGTATAGATCAAGGTCGTAGGGCGTCCGGGGAGCTGTTTTTT.

The chain combines TRBV9 with TRBJ1-2; D is unclear. Per germline, CDR1 SGDLS and CDR2 YYNGEE. The V and J ends lost 7 bases and 7 bases respectively, with 11 bases between them. The CDR3 loop spans 11 amino acids. CDR3: CASRREGGYTF. In nucleotides, the CDR3 is TGTGCCAGCCGGAGGGAGGGTGGCTACACCTTC.